The next 10 T cell receptor beta chains were all read from a single sample in a study of shared clonotypes between healthy human individuals. CD45RO-negative cells were positively selected for CCR7, leaving out terminally differentiated effector memory CD45RA+ cells. Profiled with immunoSEQ multiplex PCR; TCRdb holds only in-frame clones, not every one. Here the sample spans 630,000 or so clones, about 98% being singletons. The sequencing input was naive CD8+ T cells sorted from blood. These receptors all come from a young man in good health.

The chain combines TRBV6-5 with TRBJ1-5; D is unresolved. Germline values: CDR1 MNHEY, CDR2 SVGAGI. This CDR3 is 13 amino acids long. Trimming removed 4 bases at V and 2 bases at J, with 6 bases between. The DNA of the CDR3 is TGTGCCAGCAGTTCGGGCGGCAATCAGCCCCAGCATTTT. Protein sequence: CASSSGGNQPQHF.

The chain recombines TRBV28 with TRBJ1-1, with 9 positions matching TRBD1. V gave up 5 bases and J gave up 6 bases; unmatched junction bases: 13. The germline CDR1 and CDR2 sequences are MDHEN and SYDVKM. The CDR3 has 16 residues. The DNA of the CDR3 is TGTGCCAGCAGTCCCCCAGGACAGGGGATCAGGGCTGAAGCTTTCTTT. As protein: CASSPPGQGIRAEAFF.

The chain couples TRBV15 to TRBJ1-2; D gene ambiguous. The CDR3 consists of 14 residues. V shed 0 bases and J shed 5 bases, with 10 bases lying between them. CDR1 and CDR2 (germline): LNHNV, YYDKDF (reference sequence). The CDR3 DNA is TGTGCCACCAGCAGAGATCCGGGAGTATATGGCTACACCTTC. Translating gives CATSRDPGVYGYTF.

This chain links TRBV7-8 with TRBJ2-7; D is possibly TRBD1 or TRBD2 (6 bases each). The CDR3 runs to 13 residues. The V end was cut by 6 bases, the J end by 4 bases, with 13 bases between. CDR1 and CDR2 (germline): SGHVS, FQNEAQ. Here the CDR3 reads CASRNTGTYEQYF. In DNA, the CDR3 is TGTGCCAGCAGAAATACAGGGACTTACGAGCAGTACTTC.

The J gene is TRBJ2-7, the V gene TRBV12-5; 8 nucleotides match TRBD2. Per germline, CDR1 LGHNT and CDR2 FRNRAP. The CDR3 length is 14 residues. V trimming: 6 bases; J trimming: 2 bases; junction bases outside the gene matches: 6. This CDR3 reads CASGLSGRPYEQYF. CDR3 DNA sequence: TGTGCTAGTGGCTTGAGCGGGAGACCCTACGAGCAGTACTTC. The full variable domain, with the rest looked up from reference TRBV12-5 and TRBJ2-7, is DARVTQTPRHKVTEMGQEVTMRCQPILGHNTVFWYRQTMMQGLELLAYFRNRAPLDDSGMPKDRFSAEMPDATLATLKIQPSEPRDSAVYFCASGLSGRPYEQYFGPGTRLTVT.

The rearrangement links TRBV11-2 to TRBJ2-1; D call uncertain. Per the germline V gene, CDR1 is SGHAT and CDR2 is FQNNGV. Trimming removed 5 bases from V and 10 bases from J, with 12 bases in between. The CDR3 length is 12 residues. The CDR3 is CASSRTQLEQFF. DNA for the CDR3: TGTGCCAGCAGCCGTACACAGTTGGAGCAGTTCTTC.

The V gene is TRBV5-1, the J gene TRBJ2-1; D is unclear. V lost 7 bases and J lost 4, with 12 bases in between. The CDR3 is 13 residues long. Per the germline V gene, CDR1 is SGHRS and CDR2 is YFSETQ. The CDR3 here is CASQMRQYNEQFF. CDR3 DNA sequence: TGCGCCAGCCAAATGCGGCAATACAATGAGCAGTTCTTC.

This sequence joins TRBV29-1 and TRBJ1-2, with D hard to call. Trimming stripped 2 bases from V and 0 bases from J, with 16 bases between. The CDR3 contains 16 residues. Germline V CDR1 and CDR2: SQVTM, ANQGSEA. The CDR3 DNA is TGCAGCGTTGAACCCGGCGGACTGCGAGCTAACTATGGCTACACCTTC. The encoded protein is CSVEPGGLRANYGYTF. Drawing the rest from reference TRBV29-1 and TRBJ1-2, the complete variable domain is SAVISQKPSRDICQRGTSLTIQCQVDSQVTMMFWYRQQPGQSLTLIATANQGSEATYESGFVIDKFPISRPNLTFSTLTVSNMSPEDSSIYLCSVEPGGLRANYGYTFGSGTRLTVV.

This chain joins TRBV7-8 and TRBJ2-3; possible D gene TRBD2, 6 bases. CDR1 and CDR2 from the germline V gene are SGHVS and FQNEAQ. There are 15 residues in the CDR3. Trimming removed 5 bases at V and 5 bases at J, with 17 bases between. This CDR3 reads CASSRRRGPEDTQYF. The CDR3 coding sequence is TGTGCCAGCAGCCGTCGGCGGGGACCCGAAGATACGCAGTATTTT.

The rearrangement uses TRBV5-1 and TRBJ2-1; either TRBD1 or TRBD2 may supply D (5 bases each). Germline CDR1 is SGHRS and CDR2 is YFSETQ. V lost 1 base and J 9 bases, leaving 23 bases between the germline ends. This CDR3 has 17 residues. The CDR3 DNA reads as TGCGCCAGCAGCTTGCGGCCCCCGGGACCCTCCGGTAGTGAGCAGTTCTTC. Translating it yields CASSLRPPGPSGSEQFF. Full variable domain (outside the CDR3, taken from reference TRBV5-1 and TRBJ2-1): KAGVTQTPRYLIKTRGQQVTLSCSPISGHRSVSWYQQTPGQGLQFLFEYFSETQRNKGNFPGRFSGRQFSNSRSEMNVSTLELGDSALYLCASSLRPPGPSGSEQFFGPGTRLTVL.